This T cell receptor beta chain was identified during a study of cytomegalovirus exposure and HLA in healthy donors. Study at large: As released early, the data held about 85 million unique TCRs from HLA-typed donors.

Whole-study results and caveats: Serostatus for CMV was the only available immune exposure information. A later analysis reported that several of the most significant clusters appeared to be linked to common viral pathogens, among them Epstein-Barr virus. For most TCR beta V segments, an earlier analysis put the productive rate at about 90% or about 30% of the time.

The V gene's germline CDR1 is MGHRA and CDR2 YSYEKL. The CDR3 is 16 amino acids. As to this clone: The antigen is not known.

This PCR relied on a set of 60 Vbeta primers and 13 Jbeta primers. Method: immunoSEQ multiplex PCR; TCRdb's copy keeps in-frame clones and lacks some. The sample's table shows some 120,000 clones. V usage is TRBV4-1 and J usage is TRBJ2-5, with 7 bases aligning to TRBD1. The tail of the sequence fits TRBJ2-7 better, so the J call may be wrong. Sequencing was done on a sample of PBMCs. The origin of this receptor is a young man in good health and CMV-seronegative. The CDR3 loop is CASSQGPDRASYEQYF. CDR3 DNA: TGCGCCAGCAGCCAGGGACCCGACAGGGCGTCCTACGAGCAGTACTTC.